The present T cell receptor beta chain was sequenced within a study of cytomegalovirus exposure and HLA in healthy donors. From germline, CDR1 is MNHEY and CDR2 SVGAGI. This CDR3 comprises 15 residues. Trimming stripped 1 base from V and 0 bases from J, with 9 bases between. This clone was seen only a few times. What it recognizes is unknown. The donors were healthy bone marrow donors. Amplification used 60 Vbeta primers and 13 Jbeta primers. Only in-frame clones appear in the TCRdb table, and some are missing; sequencing was by immunoSEQ multiplex PCR. The sample lists roughly 150,000 clones; 80% were seen once. Study-wide points: Sequencing likely produced, as an artifact, a cluster of highly shared sequence variants. Common viral pathogens were later found to be apparently linked to several of the most significant clusters. Within an earlier analysis, most TCR beta V segments proved productive either about 87% or about 30% of the time.

The sample taken for sequencing was PBMCs. The rearrangement uses TRBV6-5 and TRBJ1-2; D is unclear. The TCR comes from a middle-aged woman in good health and CMV-seronegative. The DNA for the CDR3 is TGTGCCAGCAGTTACTTAGGGAGCGCTAACTATGGCTACACCTTC. It translates to CASSYLGSANYGYTF.